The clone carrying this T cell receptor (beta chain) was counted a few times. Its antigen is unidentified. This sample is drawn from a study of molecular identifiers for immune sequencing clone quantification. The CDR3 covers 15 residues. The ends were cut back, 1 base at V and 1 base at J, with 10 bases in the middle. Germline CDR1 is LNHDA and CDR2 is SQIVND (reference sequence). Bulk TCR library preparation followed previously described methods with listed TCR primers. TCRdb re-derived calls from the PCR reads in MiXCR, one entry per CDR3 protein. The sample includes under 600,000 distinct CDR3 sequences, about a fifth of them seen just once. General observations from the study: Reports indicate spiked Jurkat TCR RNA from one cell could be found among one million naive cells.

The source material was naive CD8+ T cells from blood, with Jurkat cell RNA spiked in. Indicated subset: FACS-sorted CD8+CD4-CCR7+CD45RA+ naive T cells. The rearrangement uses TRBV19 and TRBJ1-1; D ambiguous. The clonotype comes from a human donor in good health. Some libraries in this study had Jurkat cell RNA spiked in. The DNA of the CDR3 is TGTGCCAGTAGTATAGTGAAGGTTTCGAACACTGAAGCTTTCTTT. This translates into CASSIVKVSNTEAFF.